This T cell receptor beta chain was retrieved from a study of Graves' ophthalmopathy and Graves' hyperthyroidism. The germline V and J ends were trimmed by 8 bases and 0 bases, with 19 bases remaining between them. This CDR3 has 17 residues. Germline V CDR1 and CDR2: MDHEN, SYDVKM. Amplifying from RNA transcripts, the study obtained TCR beta CDR3 regions. RT-PCR in the first round used HTBI primers; a second-round multiplex PCR followed. TCRdb analysed the multiplex PCR reads with MiXCR anew, one entry per CDR3 protein. The data show about 400,000 distinct CDR3 sequences, with roughly 18% seen just once and about 1.6% held by the top ten. The table lists this clonotype with many counts. Its antigen remains unknown. A duration under 3 months, NOSPECS ≥4, CAS ≥3 and moderate-to-severe activity characterized the donors with ophthalmopathy. Study-wide points: A roughly 84% specificity and around 88% sensitivity were achieved by a 13-signature model that separated ophthalmopathy from stable hyperthyroidism.

This clonotype originated in a woman aged 18-29 years with Graves' ophthalmopathy. The rearrangement joins TRBV28 to TRBJ2-2; no definite D call. The sample was peripheral blood. CDR3 bases: TGTGCCAGCTACCAATGGACCGCCACCTCGAACACCGGGGAGCTGTTTTTT. Protein: CASYQWTATSNTGELFF.